This T cell receptor (beta chain) emerged from a study of T cell responses to AZD1222 COVID-19 vaccine. Generated by immunoSEQ multiplex PCR, the TCRdb table keeps only in-frame clones and is missing some. The sample has tens of thousands of clones, about 80% seen once. In this sample, this clone turned up once. Germline CDR1 reads KGHSH; CDR2 reads LQKENI. The CDR3 extends over 15 amino acids. The V end lost 3 bases, the J end lost 9 bases, and 15 bases lay between the germline ends. The material was peripheral blood, obtained 28 days after the second dose of the MenACWY control vaccine. The sequence was obtained from an adult who received the MenACWY meningococcal vaccine as a control. The genes are TRBV18 and TRBJ1-6, with unresolved D. The CDR3 DNA reads as TGTGCCAGCTCACCCGAACCTTCCCTGCGTTCACCCCTCCACTTT. This encodes CASSPEPSLRSPLHF.